What follows are 8 T cell receptor beta chains derived from one specimen sequenced in a study of patients and donors after allogeneic stem cell transplantation. TCRdb re-called the RT-PCR reads with MiXCR, one entry per CDR3 protein. The table has more than 850,000 distinct CDR3 sequences, 15% to 20% seen once. Sequenced sample: blood, either unsorted or a sorted T cell fraction (not recorded which). These receptors originate from a human donor who was either an allogeneic HSCT recipient or a stem cell or donor lymphocyte infusion donor (not recorded which). It is not recorded whose cells these are; they may come from a transplant donor.

CDR3 protein: CAKRLGSQPDTDTQYF. CDR3 nucleotides: TGTGCCAAGAGACTCGGGAGCCAGCCAGACACAGATACGCAGTATTTT. The chain joins TRBV27 to TRBJ2-3; the D gene is possibly TRBD2 (6 bases). There are 16 residues in the CDR3. Germline CDR1 reads MNHEY; CDR2 reads SMNVEV (reference sequence). V lost 10 bases and J lost 2, with 22 bases in between.

V usage is TRBV20-1 and J usage is TRBJ2-7; D uncertain. The V gene's germline CDR1 is DFQATT and CDR2 SNEGSKA (reference sequence). CDR3 size: 12 residues. V was trimmed by 1 base and J by 4 bases, leaving 8 bases between them. The CDR3: CSARGASYEQYF. In DNA, the CDR3 is TGCAGTGCTAGAGGCGCTAGTTACGAGCAGTACTTC.

There are a few counts of this clonotype. The chain has TRBV14 and TRBJ2-3; D uncertain. V was cut by 2 bases and J by 2 bases, with 11 bases left in between. The V gene's germline CDR1 is SGHDN and CDR2 FVKESK. CDR3 length: 15 amino acids. The CDR3 reads CASSQFGGITDTQYF. DNA of the CDR3: TGTGCCAGCAGCCAATTTGGCGGCATCACAGATACGCAGTATTTT.

This sequence joins TRBV27 and TRBJ1-5; the D is unclear. This CDR3 is built from 15 residues. Trimming took off 4 bases at V and 2 bases at J, with 12 bases between the two ends. The germline V gene encodes CDR1 MNHEY and CDR2 SMNVEV (reference sequence). The CDR3 DNA reads as TGTGCCAGCAGTTCCCACCGGTTTGGCAATCAGCCCCAGCATTTT. Translation gives CASSSHRFGNQPQHF.

This clonotype showed up just a few times. The V call is TRBV7-6, the J call TRBJ2-3; 14 bases agree with TRBD2. CDR1 SGHVS and CDR2 FNYEAQ come from the germline V gene. The CDR3 runs to 18 residues. The V and J ends lost 8 bases and 1 base, in that order; junction bases with no gene match: 11. This CDR3 is CASSRTSGGPGRTDTQYF. Written as DNA, the CDR3 is TGTGCCAGCTCTCGGACTAGCGGGGGGCCCGGCCGCACAGATACGCAGTATTTT.

J is TRBJ1-2 and V is TRBV29-1, with TRBD1 as a possible D gene (5 bases). V was cut by 7 bases and J by 8 bases, with 17 bases left in between. Germline CDR1 is SQVTM and CDR2 is ANQGSEA. The CDR3 covers 12 residues. For the CDR3, the DNA is TGCAGCGCCACGAACAGGAAGATGGGCTACACCTTC. Protein: CSATNRKMGYTF.

This clonotype appeared a few times. J is TRBJ1-1 and V is TRBV29-1, with D possibly being TRBD1 (5 bases). Trimming took 5 bases from V and 0 from J, leaving 13 bases between them. Germline CDR1 SQVTM, CDR2 ANQGSEA. The length of the CDR3 is 14 residues. CDR3 protein: CSVWSGRVNTEAFF. In nucleotides, the CDR3 is TGCAGCGTTTGGTCGGGGCGTGTGAACACTGAAGCTTTCTTT.

This clonotype appeared many times. V and J are TRBV15 and TRBJ2-1; D is perhaps TRBD1 (5 bases). V shed 0 bases and J shed 0 bases, with 21 bases lying between them. The CDR3 extends over 20 amino acids. The germline gives CDR1 LNHNV, CDR2 YYDKDF (reference sequence). CDR3 sequence: CATSRDYPGMLLSSYNEQFF. The CDR3 DNA reads as TGTGCCACCAGCAGAGATTATCCAGGGATGTTGCTTAGCTCCTACAATGAGCAGTTCTTC.